The sequence of this T cell receptor beta chain was determined in a study of blood T cell repertoires in COVID-19. In the study overall: Italy, Spain and the United States were the sources of the convalescent and acute COVID-19 samples. From T cells, B-cell-depleted T cells, or PBMCs came the material, which was cDNA or gDNA.

The data were produced by immunoSEQ multiplex PCR, yet TCRdb's version contains in-frame clones alone and is incomplete. The sample has roughly 100,000 clones; roughly 80% are singletons. V lost 4 bases to trimming and J lost 1 base, with 10 bases between them. This CDR3 comprises 14 residues. Per the germline V gene, CDR1 is MDHEN and CDR2 is SYDVKM. Details on this clone: Distinct nucleotide sequences in the sample also encode this CDR3.

The chain employs TRBV28 and TRBJ1-1; perhaps TRBD1 as D (5 bases). The clonotype was recovered from a man in his 70s with active or convalescent COVID-19. The sequenced sample was peripheral blood. CDR3 in amino acids: CASSSAGGNTEAFF. CDR3 nucleotides: TGTGCCAGCAGTTCGGCCGGGGGGAACACTGAAGCTTTCTTT.